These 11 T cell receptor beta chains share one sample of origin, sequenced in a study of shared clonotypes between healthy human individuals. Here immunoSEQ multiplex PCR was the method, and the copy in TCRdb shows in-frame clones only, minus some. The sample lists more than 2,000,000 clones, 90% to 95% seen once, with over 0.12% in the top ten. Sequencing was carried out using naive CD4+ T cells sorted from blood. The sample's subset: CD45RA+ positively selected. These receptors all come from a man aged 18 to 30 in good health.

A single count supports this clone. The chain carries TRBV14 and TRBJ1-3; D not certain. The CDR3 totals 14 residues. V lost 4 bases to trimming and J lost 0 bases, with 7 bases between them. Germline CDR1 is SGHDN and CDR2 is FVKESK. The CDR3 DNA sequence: TGTGCCAGCAGCCCTGAGCGCTCTGGAAACACCATATATTTT. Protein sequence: CASSPERSGNTIYF.

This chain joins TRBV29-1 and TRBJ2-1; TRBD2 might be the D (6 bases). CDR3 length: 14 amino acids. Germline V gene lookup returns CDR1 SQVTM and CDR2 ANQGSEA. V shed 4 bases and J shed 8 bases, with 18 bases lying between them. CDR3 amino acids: CSVVDSGESDEQFF. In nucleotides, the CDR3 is TGCAGCGTTGTGGATAGCGGAGAGTCGGATGAGCAGTTCTTC.

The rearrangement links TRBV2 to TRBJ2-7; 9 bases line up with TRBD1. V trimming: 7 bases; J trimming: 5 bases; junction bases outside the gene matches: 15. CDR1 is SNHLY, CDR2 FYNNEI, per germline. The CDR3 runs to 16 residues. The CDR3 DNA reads TGTGCCAGCACCCTACCCAGGAACAGGGGGCGCGACGAGCAGTACTTC. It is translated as CASTLPRNRGRDEQYF.

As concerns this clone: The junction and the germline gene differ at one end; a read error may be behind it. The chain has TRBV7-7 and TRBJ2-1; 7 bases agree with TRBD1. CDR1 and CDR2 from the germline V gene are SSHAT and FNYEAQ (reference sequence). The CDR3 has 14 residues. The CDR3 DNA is TGTGCTAGCAGCTTAGTGACAGGGATGGGTGAGCAGTTCTTC. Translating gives CASSLVTGMGEQFF. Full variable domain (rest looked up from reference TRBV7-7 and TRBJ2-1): GAGVSQSPRYKVTKRGQDVTLRCDPISSHATLYWYQQALGQGPEFLTYFNYEAQPDKSGLPSDRFSAERPEGSISTLTIQRTEQRDSAMYRCASSLVTGMGEQFFGPGTRLTVL.

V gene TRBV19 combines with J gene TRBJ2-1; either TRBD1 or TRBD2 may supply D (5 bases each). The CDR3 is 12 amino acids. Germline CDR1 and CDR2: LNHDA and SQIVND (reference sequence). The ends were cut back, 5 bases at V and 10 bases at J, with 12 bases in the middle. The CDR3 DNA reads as TGTGCCAGTAGTGGGGGACGGGTAGAGCAGTTCTTC. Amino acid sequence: CASSGGRVEQFF. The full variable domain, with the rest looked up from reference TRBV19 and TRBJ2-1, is DGGITQSPKYLFRKEGQNVTLSCEQNLNHDAMYWYRQDPGQGLRLIYYSQIVNDFQKGDIAEGYSVSREKKESFPLTVTSAQKNPTAFYLCASSGGRVEQFFGPGTRLTVL.

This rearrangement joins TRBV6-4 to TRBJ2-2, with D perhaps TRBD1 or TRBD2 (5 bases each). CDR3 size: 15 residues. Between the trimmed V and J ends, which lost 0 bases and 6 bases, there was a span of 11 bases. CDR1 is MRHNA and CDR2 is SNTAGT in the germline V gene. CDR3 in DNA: TGTGCCAGCAGTGACTCAGGGACCTTGCCCGGGGAGCTGTTTTTT. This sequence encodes CASSDSGTLPGELFF.

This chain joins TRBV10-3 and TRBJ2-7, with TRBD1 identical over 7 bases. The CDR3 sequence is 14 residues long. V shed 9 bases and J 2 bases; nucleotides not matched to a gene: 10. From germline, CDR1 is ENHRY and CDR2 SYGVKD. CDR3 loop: CAIRFGTEAYEQYF. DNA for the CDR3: TGTGCCATTCGCTTTGGGACAGAGGCCTACGAGCAGTACTTC.

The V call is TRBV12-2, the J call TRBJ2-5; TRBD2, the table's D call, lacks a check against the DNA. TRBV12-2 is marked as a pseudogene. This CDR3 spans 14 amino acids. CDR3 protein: CASRLPREQETQYF. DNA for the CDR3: TGTGCAAGTCGCTTACCCCGGGAACAAGAGACCCAGTACTTC.

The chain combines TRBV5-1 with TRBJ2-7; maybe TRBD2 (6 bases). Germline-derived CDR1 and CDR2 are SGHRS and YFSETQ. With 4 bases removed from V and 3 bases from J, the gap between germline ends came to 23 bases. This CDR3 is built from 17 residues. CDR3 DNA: TGCGCCAGCAGCAGAAACGGACGGGGGATGACGAACTACGAGCAGTACTTC. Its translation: CASSRNGRGMTNYEQYF.

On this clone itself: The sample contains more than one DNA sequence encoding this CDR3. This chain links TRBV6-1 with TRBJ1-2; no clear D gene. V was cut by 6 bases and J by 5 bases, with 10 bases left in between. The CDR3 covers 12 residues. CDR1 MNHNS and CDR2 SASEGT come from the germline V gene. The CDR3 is CASSDTGYGYTF. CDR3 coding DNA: TGTGCCAGCAGCGACACTGGGTATGGCTACACCTTC.

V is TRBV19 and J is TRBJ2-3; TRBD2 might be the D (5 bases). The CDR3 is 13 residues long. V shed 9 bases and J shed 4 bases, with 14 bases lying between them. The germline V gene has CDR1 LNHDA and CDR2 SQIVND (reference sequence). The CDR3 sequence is CASAPGRADTQYF. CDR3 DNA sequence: TGTGCCAGCGCCCCTGGGCGGGCAGATACGCAGTATTTT.